Below, one TCR beta chain is given with its context. This sample stems from a study of blood T cell repertoires in COVID-19. In the study overall: Specimens from acute and convalescent COVID-19 originated in the United States, Italy and Spain. PBMCs, B-cell-depleted T cells, or T cells provided the cDNA or gDNA that made up the material.

Source study methods: Amplified reference gene primers provided the basis for estimating nucleated cell counts. The method was immunoSEQ multiplex PCR; TCRdb's version includes in-frame clones alone and lacks a portion of them. That table is the source of V, J and clone size, and D and trimming were worked out from the DNA. Here the sample spans approximately 80,000 clones, about three quarters being singletons. The CDR3 covers 17 residues. Germline trimming cut 4 bases from V and 0 bases from J; bases unmatched to any gene: 1. Germline CDR1 is MGHRA and CDR2 is YSYEKL. The genes are TRBV4-1 and TRBJ2-2; 14 bases are a match to TRBD2. The receptor was isolated from a human donor in a cohort sampled during active COVID-19. Sequenced: peripheral blood. The CDR3 sequence: CASSRTSGGTNTGELFF. The DNA of the CDR3 is TGCGCCAGCAGCCGGACTAGCGGGGGGACGAACACCGGGGAGCTGTTTTTT.